This TCR beta chain was identified during a study of PD-L1 blockade in urothelial cancer. The method was immunoSEQ multiplex PCR; TCRdb's version includes in-frame clones alone and lacks a portion of them. The sample lists approximately 83,000 clones, around four fifths occurring once. The time point was: peripheral blood 6 weeks after treatment start. Germline CDR1 is LNHDA and CDR2 is SQIVND (reference sequence). This CDR3 has 16 residues. V was pared by 5 bases and J by 1 base, with 9 bases of the junction left unmatched. The sequencing here drew on PBMCs, taken around atezolizumab (anti-PD-L1) treatment. This sequence was found in a man between 65 and 80 years old with urothelial cancer. This sequence joins TRBV19 and TRBJ2-3, with 7 bases lining up with TRBD1. CDR3 loop: CASSLAGGRRTDTQYF. CDR3 coding DNA: TGTGCCAGTAGTTTAGCAGGGGGTCGTCGCACAGATACGCAGTATTTT.